The clone carrying this TCR beta chain was found a few times. Its antigen is currently unknown. Sequencing was performed with immunoSEQ multiplex PCR; in TCRdb, only in-frame clones are kept and a portion is missing. The data contain about 62,000 clones, roughly 78% of them singletons. This CDR3 is built from 15 residues. Germline V gene data show CDR1 as GTSNPN and CDR2 as SVGIG (reference sequence). V lost 2 bases and J 0 bases, leaving 11 bases between the germline ends. This specimen belongs to a study of OX40 agonist ivuxolimab in advanced cancers. Study-wide context: While on treatment, patients had intravenous ivuxolimab at 0.01 to 10 mg/kg every 2 weeks. A male proportion of about 80% was recorded, with mean age approximately 56 years and range about 23 to 90.

General observations from the study: The study found that CD8+ T cells averaged more expanded clones than CD4+. At 0.1 to 3.0 mg/kg and by week 6, CD4+ and CD8+ T cells in the blood had expanded clonally.

V is TRBV30 and J is TRBJ1-3; D is possibly TRBD1 (5 bases). The sample in question was CD4+ or CD8+ T cells sorted from blood, obtained in a trial of the OX40 agonist ivuxolimab. The receptor's source is an adult with an advanced solid tumor such as melanoma, head and neck, liver or kidney cancer. In nucleotides, the CDR3 is TGTGCCTGGAGTCCGGGGCAGAGCTCTGGAAACACCATATATTTT. This sequence encodes CAWSPGQSSGNTIYF.